This is a list of T cell receptor beta chains from one sample in a study of blood T cell repertoires in COVID-19. The repertoire was sequenced with immunoSEQ multiplex PCR; TCRdb's copy has only in-frame clones and lacks some. Of approximately 170,000 clones in the sample, 80% to 90% were seen once. Sample: peripheral blood. Source of these receptors: a woman aged 80 or older with acute or convalescent COVID-19. Both conserved end residues are trimmed from each CDR3. The D gene is left open where the match is weak.

cdr3_aa: ASSPPGTSGSYEQY
d_call: TRBD2
v_call: TRBV28
j_call: TRBJ2-7

cdr3_aa: ASIPTPTVGTDTQY
d_call: .
v_call: TRBV27
j_call: TRBJ2-3

cdr3_aa: AISSTGTGANVLT
d_call: TRBD1
v_call: TRBV10-3
j_call: TRBJ2-6

cdr3_aa: ASSQHRAGDAKNIQY
d_call: TRBD2
v_call: TRBV4-3
j_call: TRBJ2-4

cdr3_aa: ASSSGQPPQPQH
d_call: .
v_call: TRBV2
j_call: TRBJ1-5

cdr3_aa: ASRGTGSYGYT
d_call: TRBD1
v_call: TRBV19
j_call: TRBJ1-2

cdr3_aa: ASSLSRTPVHEQY
d_call: .
v_call: TRBV11-2
j_call: TRBJ2-7

cdr3_aa: ASSQREHSNQPQH
d_call: .
v_call: TRBV4-2
j_call: TRBJ1-5

cdr3_aa: ASSQRLAGVPNTQY
d_call: TRBD2
v_call: TRBV4-3
j_call: TRBJ2-3

cdr3_aa: ASSFRQDYEQY
d_call: .
v_call: TRBV7-2
j_call: TRBJ2-7

cdr3_aa: SVERAGRYEQY
d_call: .
v_call: TRBV29-1
j_call: TRBJ2-7

cdr3_aa: ASSPKGGYNEQF
d_call: .
v_call: TRBV7-2
j_call: TRBJ2-1

cdr3_aa: ASSRGGSQSYNEQF
d_call: .
v_call: TRBV4-1
j_call: TRBJ2-1

cdr3_aa: ASSQGGANVLT
d_call: .
v_call: TRBV5-8
j_call: TRBJ2-6

cdr3_aa: ASSLATGSNSPLH
d_call: .
v_call: TRBV7-6
j_call: TRBJ1-6

cdr3_aa: ASRGDRTYSNQPQH
d_call: .
v_call: TRBV2
j_call: TRBJ1-5

cdr3_aa: ASSLGTAQETQY
d_call: .
v_call: TRBV5-1
j_call: TRBJ2-5

cdr3_aa: SALVGVRTEAF
d_call: .
v_call: TRBV29-1
j_call: TRBJ1-1

cdr3_aa: ASRNSGGETAF
d_call: TRBD1
v_call: TRBV6-5
j_call: TRBJ1-1

cdr3_aa: ASHRDRASHEQF
d_call: TRBD1
v_call: TRBV19
j_call: TRBJ2-1

cdr3_aa: ASSSAGSPLH
d_call: .
v_call: TRBV28
j_call: TRBJ1-6

cdr3_aa: ASRPDRVPNQPQH
d_call: TRBD1
v_call: TRBV28
j_call: TRBJ1-5

cdr3_aa: ASSFEGNTEAF
d_call: .
v_call: TRBV7-2
j_call: TRBJ1-1

cdr3_aa: ASSYSGTGGREQY
d_call: TRBD1
v_call: TRBV6-5
j_call: TRBJ2-7

cdr3_aa: ASSSGLAGGHEQF
d_call: TRBD2
v_call: TRBV27
j_call: TRBJ2-1

cdr3_aa: ASSLYVGGYSEQF
d_call: .
v_call: TRBV5-5
j_call: TRBJ2-1

cdr3_aa: ASSPSPISRGATGANVLT
d_call: .
v_call: TRBV7-6
j_call: TRBJ2-6

cdr3_aa: ASSFRVTNEKLF
d_call: .
v_call: TRBV6-5
j_call: TRBJ1-4

cdr3_aa: ASSSYLGRETQY
d_call: .
v_call: TRBV7-8
j_call: TRBJ2-5

cdr3_aa: ASSPDSGSWNEQF
d_call: TRBD2
v_call: TRBV18
j_call: TRBJ2-1

cdr3_aa: ASSSKDFSYEQY
d_call: .
v_call: TRBV18
j_call: TRBJ2-7

cdr3_aa: ASRSGTSGSFMYNEQF
d_call: TRBD2
v_call: TRBV11-2
j_call: TRBJ2-1

cdr3_aa: ASSGTGAHNSPLH
d_call: TRBD1
v_call: TRBV6-1
j_call: TRBJ1-6

cdr3_aa: ASSQEWVPGQGAYGYT
d_call: TRBD1
v_call: TRBV4-1
j_call: TRBJ1-2

cdr3_aa: ASNPPGGAQETQY
d_call: TRBD2
v_call: TRBV2
j_call: TRBJ2-5

cdr3_aa: ASSHGTEETQY
d_call: TRBD1
v_call: TRBV11-3
j_call: TRBJ2-5

cdr3_aa: SASNSPTQY
d_call: .
v_call: TRBV20-1
j_call: TRBJ2-5

cdr3_aa: ASSIEAAGELF
d_call: .
v_call: TRBV19
j_call: TRBJ2-2

cdr3_aa: ASTRPGQGHAGELF
d_call: TRBD1
v_call: TRBV6-4
j_call: TRBJ2-2

cdr3_aa: ATQTDQVYEQY
d_call: .
v_call: TRBV10-3
j_call: TRBJ2-7

cdr3_aa: ARSFETGSSYNEQF
d_call: .
v_call: TRBV5-3
j_call: TRBJ2-1

cdr3_aa: ASSSGVDRAHVLT
d_call: TRBD1
v_call: TRBV11-2
j_call: TRBJ2-6

cdr3_aa: ASSFGDYTDTQY
d_call: .
v_call: TRBV19
j_call: TRBJ2-3

cdr3_aa: ASSSGTEETQY
d_call: TRBD1
v_call: TRBV28
j_call: TRBJ2-5

cdr3_aa: ASSLEGVPNYGYT
d_call: .
v_call: TRBV5-1
j_call: TRBJ1-2

cdr3_aa: AIRIQGGTDTQY
d_call: .
v_call: TRBV10-3
j_call: TRBJ2-3

cdr3_aa: ASRPKTGMNTEAF
d_call: .
v_call: TRBV5-1
j_call: TRBJ1-1

cdr3_aa: ASSTARDFTSYEQY
d_call: .
v_call: TRBV7-9
j_call: TRBJ2-7

cdr3_aa: ATSSARKRGLYEQY
d_call: TRBD1
v_call: TRBV15
j_call: TRBJ2-7

cdr3_aa: ASSLMPDRGGANGYT
d_call: TRBD1
v_call: TRBV7-3
j_call: TRBJ1-2